The 20 T cell receptor beta chains reported below all come from one sample, sequenced in a study of T cells in localized non-small cell lung cancer. The table came from immunoSEQ multiplex PCR; TCRdb's copy has only in-frame clones and leaves some out. The sample holds about 82,000 clones, about 78% seen once. The sequences come from PBMCs, collected before any cancer treatment. The receptor source for this set is a man aged 40 to 75 with stage II squamous cell lung carcinoma.

V gene TRBV30 combines with J gene TRBJ1-5, with 8 bases aligning to TRBD1. Germline V gene sequence: CDR1 GTSNPN, CDR2 SVGIG (reference sequence). The CDR3 totals 14 residues. Germline trimming cut 1 base from V and 3 bases from J; bases unmatched to any gene: 2. The CDR3 loop reads CAWSATGDNQPQHF. DNA for the CDR3: TGTGCCTGGAGTGCGACAGGGGACAATCAGCCCCAGCATTTT.

The chain uses TRBV7-9 and TRBJ1-2; 8 nucleotides line up with TRBD1. The germline gives CDR1 SEHNR, CDR2 FQNEAQ (reference sequence). V shed 4 bases and J 1 base; nucleotides not matched to a gene: 17. The CDR3 spans 19 residues. DNA of the CDR3: TGTGCCAGCAGCTCGAAAGCCTCGGGACAGGCCTCGTATAACTATGGCTACACCTTC. Its protein product is CASSSKASGQASYNYGYTF.

The chain recombines TRBV21-1 with TRBJ1-2. TRBV21-1 represents a pseudogene. The CDR3 runs 13 residues. The DNA of the CDR3 is TGTGCCAGCACCAGATACGGATTACCCTCTTACACCTTC. Its protein is CASTRYGLPSYTF.

The V and J genes are TRBV7-2 and TRBJ2-7; TRBD1 is a possible D gene (6 bases). Trimming pared 5 bases from V and 0 bases from J, leaving 11 bases between. CDR3 size: 14 residues. Germline V gene sequence: CDR1 SGHTA, CDR2 FQGNSA. This chain's CDR3 is CASSEDSRSYEQYF. CDR3 bases: TGTGCCAGCAGCGAGGACAGCCGCTCCTACGAGCAGTACTTC.

V and J are TRBV18 and TRBJ2-1, with TRBD1 identical over 7 bases. This CDR3 has 13 residues. Germline-derived CDR1 and CDR2 are KGHSH and LQKENI. Trimming cost V 4 bases and J 4 bases; bases outside gene matches: 1. The DNA for the CDR3 is TGTGCCAGCTCACGGGGACAGTACAATGAGCAGTTCTTC. It is translated as CASSRGQYNEQFF.

The rearrangement uses TRBV18 and TRBJ1-1, with unresolved D. Germline assignment: CDR1 KGHSH and CDR2 LQKENI. Trimming took 2 bases from V and 7 from J, leaving 20 bases between them. This CDR3 comprises 16 residues. The CDR3: CASSPTGGVRNGEAFF. The CDR3 DNA is TGTGCCAGCTCACCAACCGGTGGGGTTCGGAATGGTGAAGCTTTCTTT. Variable domain in full (rest from reference TRBV18 and TRBJ1-1): NAGVMQNPRHLVRRRGQEARLRCSPMKGHSHVYWYRQLPEEGLKFMVYLQKENIIDESGMPKERFSAEFPKEGPSILRIQQVVRGDSAAYFCASSPTGGVRNGEAFFGQGTRLTVV.

The chain carries TRBV4-2 and TRBJ2-2, with a possible D match to TRBD1 (6 bases). The CDR3 has 18 amino acids. V dropped 0 bases and J dropped 4 bases, with 18 bases sitting between them. The V gene's germline CDR1 is LGHNA and CDR2 YNFKEQ. DNA of the CDR3: TGTGCCAGCAGCCAAGATCCCCAGGGGCCGACTGGCACCGGGGAGCTGTTTTTT. Amino acids: CASSQDPQGPTGTGELFF.

This chain links TRBV5-4 with TRBJ2-3; D remains unclear. V gave up 3 bases and J gave up 1 base, with 9 bases separating them. Germline V CDR1 and CDR2: SGHNT, YYREEE (reference sequence). The CDR3 length is 14 residues. The CDR3 bases are TGTGCCAGCAGCTCTCCCACGGGCACAGATACGCAGTATTTT. It specifies CASSSPTGTDTQYF.

The chain employs TRBV6-6 and TRBJ1-2, with D perhaps TRBD1 (6 bases). V shed 11 bases and J shed 8 bases, with 24 bases lying between them. Germline assignment: CDR1 MNHNY and CDR2 SVGAGI (reference sequence). The CDR3 extends over 14 amino acids. CDR3 DNA sequence: TGTGCCTCGTCGGCGGGCACAGGGAGACGAGGCTACACCTTC. Encoded protein: CASSAGTGRRGYTF.

This clone was recorded many times. The V and J genes are TRBV5-1 and TRBJ2-7, with a tentative D call TRBD1 (7 bases). Between the trimmed V and J ends, which lost 5 bases and 4 bases, there was a span of 25 bases. Germline V gene data show CDR1 as SGHRS and CDR2 as YFSETQ. This CDR3 spans 17 amino acids. CDR3 sequence: CASRRTPGPGGLYEQYF. The CDR3 DNA reads TGCGCCAGCAGGCGAACCCCGGGGCCAGGGGGGTTATACGAGCAGTACTTC.

The count of this clone is one. The rearrangement links TRBV6-1 to TRBJ2-3; D may be TRBD1 (6 bases). V was clipped by 4 bases and J by 3 bases, with 14 bases between them. The length of the CDR3 is 15 residues. Germline loops: CDR1 MNHNS, CDR2 SASEGT. The CDR3 nucleotides are TGTGCCAGCAGTGCAGGGCAGGGGCGGACAGATACGCAGTATTTT. Protein product: CASSAGQGRTDTQYF.

The rearrangement links TRBV5-1 to TRBJ1-5; no clear D. Germline CDR1 reads SGHRS; CDR2 reads YFSETQ. The V end lost 1 base, the J end lost 0 bases, and 8 bases lay between the germline ends. The CDR3 sequence is 15 residues long. The CDR3 DNA reads as TGCGCCAGCAGCTTGTTAGGTTATAGCAATCAGCCCCAGCATTTT. Translating gives CASSLLGYSNQPQHF.

The CDR3 sequence is CASSQTGTSINEKLFF. The CDR3 region has the DNA TGCGCCAGCAGCCAGACGGGAACGTCGATTAATGAAAAACTGTTTTTT. This chain links TRBV4-3 with TRBJ1-4; D is undetermined. This CDR3 has 16 residues. Germline V gives CDR1 LGHNA, CDR2 YSLEER. Trimming cost V 3 bases and J 4 bases, with 15 bases left between them.

This chain joins TRBV25-1 and TRBJ1-2; 9 bases are shared with TRBD1. With 4 bases clipped from V and 2 bases from J, the junction kept 2 bases outside the gene matches. The CDR3 runs to 14 residues. Germline CDR1 reads MGHDK; CDR2 reads SYGVNS. The CDR3 sequence is CASSVGQGNYGYTF. The CDR3 bases are TGTGCCAGCAGTGTGGGACAGGGCAACTATGGCTACACCTTC.

The chain is built from TRBV10-2 and TRBJ2-2, with 16 bases identical to TRBD2. The CDR3 has 17 residues. Trimming cost V 8 bases and J 4 bases; bases outside gene matches: 7. Germline CDR1 reads WSHSY; CDR2 reads SAAADI. Here the CDR3 reads CASGGTSGRGSTGELFF. In DNA form, the CDR3 reads TGCGCCAGCGGTGGGACTAGCGGGAGGGGTAGCACCGGGGAGCTGTTTTTT.

The V gene is TRBV6-6, the J gene TRBJ1-1; D ambiguous. The CDR3 totals 16 residues. V lost 4 bases and J 5 bases, leaving 20 bases between the germline ends. CDR1 is MNHNY and CDR2 is SVGAGI in the germline V gene (reference sequence). DNA for the CDR3: TGTGCCAGCAGTTTTTCCTTAGGGAGCGGGCCGACTGAAGCTTTCTTT. Residues: CASSFSLGSGPTEAFF.

Note on this clone: This same CDR3 is encoded by further DNA sequences in the sample. The CDR3 DNA reads as TGCGCCAGCAGCTTGGAAGGGGACTATGGCTACACCTTC. This gives the protein CASSLEGDYGYTF. The chain couples TRBV5-1 to TRBJ1-2; possibly TRBD1 for D (5 bases). The CDR3 length is 13 residues. Trimming pared 0 bases from V and 3 bases from J, leaving 6 bases between. The V gene's germline CDR1 is SGHRS and CDR2 YFSETQ.

The chain uses TRBV5-4 and TRBJ2-2, with 10 bases lining up with TRBD1. The CDR3 spans 15 residues. The trim removed 3 bases at V and 6 bases at J, leaving 5 bases unmatched. Germline-derived CDR1 and CDR2 are SGHNT and YYREEE (reference sequence). DNA for the CDR3: TGTGCCAGCAGCTCGACAGGGGGCAAGCCCGGGGAGCTGTTTTTT. It is translated as CASSSTGGKPGELFF. Drawing the rest from reference TRBV5-4 and TRBJ2-2, the complete variable domain is ETGVTQSPTHLIKTRGQQVTLRCSSQSGHNTVSWYQQALGQGPQFIFQYYREEENGRGNFPPRFSGLQFPNYSSELNVNALELDDSALYLCASSSTGGKPGELFFGEGSRLTVL.

The chain links TRBV10-1 to TRBJ2-2; maybe TRBD1 (5 bases). Trimming cost V 6 bases and J 2 bases, with 10 bases left between them. The CDR3 extends over 14 amino acids. Germline-derived CDR1 and CDR2 are WNHNN and SYGVQD (reference sequence). The CDR3 here is CASRGRLNTGELFF. Written as DNA, the CDR3 is TGCGCCAGCAGGGGGCGCTTAAACACCGGGGAGCTGTTTTTT.

CDR3 nucleotides: TGCGCCAGCAGCTTGGCCGGGACAGCTACCGGCAATGAGCAGTTCTTC. Encoded protein: CASSLAGTATGNEQFF. The rearrangement links TRBV5-1 to TRBJ2-1; 7 positions match TRBD1. Per germline, CDR1 SGHRS and CDR2 YFSETQ. There are 16 residues in the CDR3. V gave up 0 bases and J gave up 6 bases; unmatched junction bases: 9.